A single sample is the source of the 15 T cell receptor beta chains below, sequenced in a study of identical twins. TCRdb processed the 5' RACE reads anew with MiXCR; each CDR3 protein has one entry. Of about 700,000 distinct CDR3 sequences listed, 5.5% to 6.5% are singletons. Sequenced material: naive T cells sorted from blood. The receptor source for this set is a man aged 18 to 30 in good health.

The chain has TRBV12-3 or TRBV12-4 and TRBJ2-5; 13 bases are shared with TRBD2. After removal of 5 bases from V and 2 bases from J, the junction contained 5 bases not matched to a gene. The CDR3 extends over 16 amino acids. The DNA for the CDR3 is TGTGCCAGCAGTCCCGGGACTAGCGGGACTCAAGAGACCCAGTACTTC. Translating it yields CASSPGTSGTQETQYF.

The genes are TRBV20-1 and TRBJ2-4; D call uncertain. CDR1 and CDR2 from the germline V gene are DFQATT and SNEGSKA (reference sequence). Trimming removed 6 bases at V and 4 bases at J, with 7 bases between. The CDR3 spans 11 residues. The CDR3 loop reads CSAPQKNIQYF. As DNA, the CDR3 is TGCAGTGCCCCCCAGAAAAACATTCAGTACTTC.

This clonotype was seen repeatedly, ten times or more. This chain joins TRBV12-3 or TRBV12-4 and TRBJ2-3; 11 bases align to TRBD2. The CDR3 loop spans 16 amino acids. J gave up 1 base and V 5 bases, and 5 bases lay outside the gene matches. Here the CDR3 reads CASSPLAGGGTDTQYF. The CDR3 DNA reads as TGTGCCAGCAGTCCCCTAGCGGGAGGTGGCACAGATACGCAGTATTTT.

Concerning this clonotype itself: A much more abundant neighbour one base away suggests this may be a read error. The chain couples TRBV27 to TRBJ2-1, with TRBD2 matching over 14 bases. The germline V gene has CDR1 MNHEY and CDR2 SMNVEV (reference sequence). The CDR3 contains 15 residues. CDR3 sequence (DNA): TGTGTCAGCGCCCGGCAGGGACTAGCGGGAGTTGAGCAGTTCTTC. Translating gives CVSARQGLAGVEQFF.

In this sample, this clonotype turned up a few times. V and J are TRBV29-1 and TRBJ2-7; a possible D gene is TRBD1 (6 bases). V dropped 4 bases and J dropped 6 bases, with 16 bases sitting between them. Per the germline V gene, CDR1 is SQVTM and CDR2 is ANQGSEA. This CDR3 contains 13 residues. CDR3 nucleotide sequence: TGCAGCGTTGTCGCTTTACAGGGCGGCGAGCAGTACGTC. Amino acid sequence: CSVVALQGGEQYV.

This clonotype was seen many times. The chain joins TRBV12-3 or TRBV12-4 to TRBJ2-1; maybe TRBD1 (6 bases). Trimming removed 5 bases at V and 8 bases at J, with 13 bases between. The length of the CDR3 is 13 residues. The CDR3 coding sequence is TGTGCCAGCAGTAGTAACAGGGCGGATGAGCAGTTCTTC. Residues: CASSSNRADEQFF.

This clonotype was seen ten or more times. This sequence joins TRBV3-1 and TRBJ2-2; 11 bases map to TRBD2. J lost 5 bases, V lost 5 bases, and 10 bases had no gene match. Germline V lookup: CDR1 LGHDT, CDR2 YNNKEL (reference sequence). The CDR3 has 17 amino acids. CDR3 DNA sequence: TGTGCCAGCAGCGGGGAATTACTAGCGGGAGTTACCGGGGAGCTGTTTTTT. Protein product: CASSGELLAGVTGELFF.

The chain couples TRBV29-1 to TRBJ2-1, with 7 bases matching TRBD1. Germline CDR1 SQVTM, CDR2 ANQGSEA. Trimming took 3 bases from V and 2 from J; bases not matched to a gene: 4. CDR3 length: 14 amino acids. CDR3 sequence (DNA): TGCAGCGTTGATCGACAGGGTACCTACAATGAGCAGTTCTTC. This gives the protein CSVDRQGTYNEQFF.

This clonotype was recorded a few times. The chain employs TRBV7-9 and TRBJ2-1; TRBD1 matches at 9 bases. The CDR3 is 13 amino acids. V was pared by 10 bases and J by 7 bases, with 8 bases of the junction left unmatched. Germline lookup yields CDR1 SEHNR and CDR2 FQNEAQ (reference sequence). In DNA, the CDR3 is TGTGCCACCCAGTACGGGACAGGGAATGAGCAGTTCTTC. It translates to CATQYGTGNEQFF.

The chain is built from TRBV20-1 and TRBJ2-1, with TRBD2 identical over 8 bases. Germline V gene sequence: CDR1 DFQATT, CDR2 SNEGSKA (reference sequence). After removal of 6 bases from V and 1 base from J, the junction contained 8 bases not matched to a gene. The CDR3 extends over 15 amino acids. The CDR3 spells CSAKAVAGSYNEQFF. CDR3 DNA: TGCAGTGCGAAAGCCGTAGCGGGGTCCTACAATGAGCAGTTCTTC.

There are many counts of this clonotype. This chain connects TRBV12-3 or TRBV12-4 to TRBJ2-1; D is uncertain. V was cut by 5 bases and J by 2 bases, with 4 bases left in between. The CDR3 has 12 amino acids. CDR3: CASSATYNEQFF. The CDR3 DNA reads TGTGCCAGCAGTGCAACCTACAATGAGCAGTTCTTC.

The J gene is TRBJ2-6, the V gene TRBV29-1, with D tentatively TRBD1 (5 bases). This CDR3 region has 13 residues. Between the trimmed V and J ends, which lost 7 bases and 3 bases, there was a span of 10 bases. Germline values: CDR1 SQVTM, CDR2 ANQGSEA. This chain's CDR3 is CSAQGYGANVLTF. As DNA, the CDR3 is TGCAGCGCGCAGGGATATGGGGCCAACGTCCTGACTTTC.

This clonotype was counted at least ten times. The chain links TRBV29-1 to TRBJ2-1, with 10 positions matching TRBD2. The CDR3 is 17 amino acids. The V and J ends lost 4 bases and 5 bases, in that order; junction bases with no gene match: 14. The germline V gene has CDR1 SQVTM and CDR2 ANQGSEA. In DNA, the CDR3 is TGCAGCGTTGTTGGTGGGCGGCTAGCGGGAGAGCACAATGAGCAGTTCTTC. Its translation is CSVVGGRLAGEHNEQFF.

The sample holds many counts of this clonotype. The chain uses TRBV5-1 and TRBJ2-2; TRBD2 matches at 8 bases. The CDR3 spans 16 residues. Germline trimming cut 1 base from V and 2 bases from J; bases unmatched to any gene: 4. The germline gives CDR1 SGHRS, CDR2 YFSETQ. In DNA, the CDR3 is TGCGCCAGCAGCTTGCGGAGCGGGAGCAACACCGGGGAGCTGTTTTTT. It codes for CASSLRSGSNTGELFF. Filled out from reference TRBV5-1 and TRBJ2-2, the complete variable domain reads KAGVTQTPRYLIKTRGQQVTLSCSPISGHRSVSWYQQTPGQGLQFLFEYFSETQRNKGNFPGRFSGRQFSNSRSEMNVSTLELGDSALYLCASSLRSGSNTGELFFGEGSRLTVL.

In this sample, this clonotype turned up a few times. The V call is TRBV4-1, the J call TRBJ1-1; unclear D gene. The CDR3 covers 15 residues. The V end lost 0 bases, the J end lost 3 bases, and 11 bases lay between the germline ends. Germline CDR1 and CDR2: MGHRA and YSYEKL. CDR3 sequence reads: CASSQDFGFYTEAFF. CDR3 coding DNA: TGCGCCAGCAGCCAAGACTTCGGTTTCTACACTGAAGCTTTCTTT.